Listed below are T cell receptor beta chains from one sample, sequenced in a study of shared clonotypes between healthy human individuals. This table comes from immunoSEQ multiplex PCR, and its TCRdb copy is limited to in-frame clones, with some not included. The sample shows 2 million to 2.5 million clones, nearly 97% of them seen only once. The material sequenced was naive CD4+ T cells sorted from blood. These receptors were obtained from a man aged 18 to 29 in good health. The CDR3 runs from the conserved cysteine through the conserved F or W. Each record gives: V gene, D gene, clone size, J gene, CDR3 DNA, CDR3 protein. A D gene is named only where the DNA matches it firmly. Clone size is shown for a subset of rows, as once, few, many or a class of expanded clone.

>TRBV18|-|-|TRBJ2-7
TGTGCCAGCTCACTCGGACATCTATACGAGCAGTACTTC
CASSLGHLYEQYF
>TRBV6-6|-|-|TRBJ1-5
TGTGCCAGCAGTTACGATTGGAATCAGCCCCAGCATTTT
CASSYDWNQPQHF
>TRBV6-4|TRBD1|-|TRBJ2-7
TGTGCCAGCAGCCTCGGACAGGGTGACGAGCAGTACTTC
CASSLGQGDEQYF
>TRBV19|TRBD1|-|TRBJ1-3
TGTGTCTTATATAGACAGGGCTCTGGAAACACCATATATTTT
CVLYRQGSGNTIYF
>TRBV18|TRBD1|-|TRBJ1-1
TGTGCCAGCTCACCCGGACCCGGGACAGACTTGGGTCGAGCTTTCTTT
CASSPGPGTDLGRAFF
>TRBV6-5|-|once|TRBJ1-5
TGTGCCAGCAGTTACTCGACCGGAGGCGGCAATCAGCCCCAGCATTTT
CASSYSTGGGNQPQHF
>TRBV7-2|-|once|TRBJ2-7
TGTGCCAGCAGCTCCATAGGACCGGGGATCTACGAGCAGTACTTC
CASSSIGPGIYEQYF
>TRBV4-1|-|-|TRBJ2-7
TGCGCCAGCAGCCAAGTGGGGCCCCGTCACGAGCAGTACTTC
CASSQVGPRHEQYF
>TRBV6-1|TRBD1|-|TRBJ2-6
TGTGCCAGCAGTGAAGTAGCAGGGGGCTCGGCTGGGGCCAACGTCCTGACTTTC
CASSEVAGGSAGANVLTF
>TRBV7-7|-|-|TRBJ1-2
TGTGCTAGCAGCCCAAGGGGGGGGACCTATGGCTACACCTTC
CASSPRGGTYGYTF
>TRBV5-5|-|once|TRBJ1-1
TGTGCCAGCAGCTTGATAAGGCGGAACACTGAAGCTTTCTTT
CASSLIRRNTEAFF
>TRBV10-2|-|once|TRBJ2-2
TGCGCCAGCAGTGAGTCCGACGGGGAGCTGTTTTTT
CASSESDGELFF
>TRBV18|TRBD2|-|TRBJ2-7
TGTGCCAGCTCACTCCTAACTAGCGGGAGTACCTACGAGCAGTACTTC
CASSLLTSGSTYEQYF
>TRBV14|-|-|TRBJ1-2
TGTGCCAGCAGCCCCCTGTTGAGGCCCGACCTTAACTATGGCTACACCTTC
CASSPLLRPDLNYGYTF
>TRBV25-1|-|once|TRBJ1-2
TGTGCCAGCAGTGAGGGAGGGCCGATTAACTATGGCTACACCTTC
CASSEGGPINYGYTF
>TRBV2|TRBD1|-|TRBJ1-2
TGTGCCAGCAGTGAGAGGGCAGGGGGGAGGAATGGCTACACCTTC
CASSERAGGRNGYTF
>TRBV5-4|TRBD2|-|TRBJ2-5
TGTGCCAGCAGTGTAAACTGGGGGGGACAAGAGACCCAGTACTTC
CASSVNWGGQETQYF
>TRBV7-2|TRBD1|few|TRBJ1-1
TGTGCCAGCAGCTTTCATAGACAGGGCGAAGCTTTCTTT
CASSFHRQGEAFF
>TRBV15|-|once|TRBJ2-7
TGTGCCACCAGCAGAGAAAGGGGCCCCAGGTACGAGCAGTACTTC
CATSRERGPRYEQYF
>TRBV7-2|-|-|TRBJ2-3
TGTGCCAGCAGCTTAGGCGGCCATGGCACAGATACGCAGTATTTT
CASSLGGHGTDTQYF
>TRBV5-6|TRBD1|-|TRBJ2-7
TGTGCCAGCAGCTCGGGACAGGGGGCAGGCGAGCAGTACTTC
CASSSGQGAGEQYF
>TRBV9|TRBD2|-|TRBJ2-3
TGTGCCAGCAGCGTAGGGTCCAGCGGGAGTTGGGATACGCAGTATTTT
CASSVGSSGSWDTQYF
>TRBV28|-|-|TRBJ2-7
TGTGCCAGCAGTTTCGGACACTTATACGAGCAGTACTTC
CASSFGHLYEQYF